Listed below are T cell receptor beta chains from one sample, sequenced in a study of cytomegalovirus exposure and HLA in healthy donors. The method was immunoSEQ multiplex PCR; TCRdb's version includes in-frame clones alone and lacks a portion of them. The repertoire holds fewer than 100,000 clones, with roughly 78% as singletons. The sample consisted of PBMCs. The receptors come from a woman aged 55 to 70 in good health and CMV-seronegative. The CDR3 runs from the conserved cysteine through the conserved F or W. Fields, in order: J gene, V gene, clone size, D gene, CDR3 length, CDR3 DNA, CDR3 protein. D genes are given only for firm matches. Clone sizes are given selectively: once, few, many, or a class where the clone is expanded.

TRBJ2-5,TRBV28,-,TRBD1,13,TGTGCCAGCAGCCCGGGACAGCAAGAGACCCAGTACTTC,CASSPGQQETQYF
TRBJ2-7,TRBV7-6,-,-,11,TGTGCCAGCAGCTTACGGTCCGAGCAGTACTTC,CASSLRSEQYF
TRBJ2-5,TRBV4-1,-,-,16,TGCGCCAGCAGCCAAGAGAACGGCAGGGGGGAAGAGACCCAGTACTTC,CASSQENGRGEETQYF
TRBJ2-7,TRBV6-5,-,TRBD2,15,TGTGCCAGCAGTTACGAAGCGGGAGTAGGATACGAGCAGTACTTC,CASSYEAGVGYEQYF
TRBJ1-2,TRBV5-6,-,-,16,TGTGCCAGCAGCTCCACTACAGGTCTAGCTAACTATGGCTACACCTTC,CASSSTTGLANYGYTF
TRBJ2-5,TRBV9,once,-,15,TGTGCCAGCAGCGTAGCTGGGACACCCCAAGAGACCCAGTACTTC,CASSVAGTPQETQYF
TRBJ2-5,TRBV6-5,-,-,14,TGTGCCAGCAGTTACTCGTACAGGGCAGAGACCCAGTACTTC,CASSYSYRAETQYF
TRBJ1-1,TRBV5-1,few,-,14,TGCGCCAGCAGCTTGGCCCAGGGGCCCACTGAAGCTTTCTTT,CASSLAQGPTEAFF
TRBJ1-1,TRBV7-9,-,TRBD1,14,TGTGCCAGCAGCTTAGTACAGGGGATTGTCGGGGCTTTCTTT,CASSLVQGIVGAFF
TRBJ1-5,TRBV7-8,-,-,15,TGTGCCAGCAGCTTAGGACAGGTCTCCAATCAGCCCCAGCATTTT,CASSLGQVSNQPQHF
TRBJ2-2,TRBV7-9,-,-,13,TGTGCCAGCAGCTTAGGGGAGGTCGGGGAGCTGTTTTTT,CASSLGEVGELFF
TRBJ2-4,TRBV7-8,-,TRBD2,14,TGTGCCAGCAGCTCGGGACTAGGGGGAAACATTCAGTACTTC,CASSSGLGGNIQYF
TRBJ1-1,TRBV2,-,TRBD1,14,TGTGCCAGCAGTCCCCAGGGGGCAGACACTGAAGCTTTCTTT,CASSPQGADTEAFF
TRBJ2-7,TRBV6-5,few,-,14,TGTGCCAGCAAGGGGGGGCGGTTCAACTACGAGCAGTACTTC,CASKGGRFNYEQYF
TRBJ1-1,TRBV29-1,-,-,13,TGCAGCGTTGACAACAGGGTGAACACTGAAGCTTTCTTT,CSVDNRVNTEAFF
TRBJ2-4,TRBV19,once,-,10,TGTGCCACGGTTGGAGACATTCAGTACTTC,CATVGDIQYF
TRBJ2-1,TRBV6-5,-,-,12,TGTGCCAGCAGTTCCCTATACAATGAGCAGTTCTTC,CASSSLYNEQFF
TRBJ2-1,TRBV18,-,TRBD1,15,TGTGCCAGCTCACGGGGACAGGGGAGGAACAATGAGCAGTTCTTC,CASSRGQGRNNEQFF
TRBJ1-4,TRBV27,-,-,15,TGTGCCAGCAGTTTCCCAGGGGCAGGACCAAAAAAACTGTTTTTT,CASSFPGAGPKKLFF
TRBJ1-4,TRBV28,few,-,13,TGTGCCAGCAGCAGAGCCCAGGGGGAAAAACTGTTTTTT,CASSRAQGEKLFF
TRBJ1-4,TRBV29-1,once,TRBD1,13,TGCAGCGCAAGGGGACAGCCAAGAGAAAAACTGTTTTTT,CSARGQPREKLFF
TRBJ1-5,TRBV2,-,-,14,TGTGCCAGCAAAGGTCGGTCAGGGGACCAGCCCCAGCATTTT,CASKGRSGDQPQHF
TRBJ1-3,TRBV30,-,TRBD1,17,TGTGCCTGGAGTGTAACCCTCACCGGCAGGGGGGTGGACACCATATATTTT,CAWSVTLTGRGVDTIYF
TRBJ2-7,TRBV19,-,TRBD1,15,TGTGCCAGTAGTATTATTGGGACAGGGGATAACGAGCAGTACTTC,CASSIIGTGDNEQYF
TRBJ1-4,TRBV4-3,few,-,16,TGCGCCAGCAGCCCATACGGTCCGGGGTCGGGTGAAAAACTGTTTTTT,CASSPYGPGSGEKLFF
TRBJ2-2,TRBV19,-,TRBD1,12,TGTGCCAGTACAGGGGGCCCCGGGGAGCTGTTTTTT,CASTGGPGELFF
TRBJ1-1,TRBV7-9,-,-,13,TGTGCCAGCAGCCCGGCGGCCGACACTGAAGCTTTCTTT,CASSPAADTEAFF
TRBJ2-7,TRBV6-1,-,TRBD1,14,TGTGCCAGCAGTGCTGACAGGGGATCCTACGAGCAGTACTTC,CASSADRGSYEQYF
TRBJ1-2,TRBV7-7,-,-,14,TGTGCCAGCAGCCCCAGGGGCAGGGAGTCTGGCTACACCTTC,CASSPRGRESGYTF
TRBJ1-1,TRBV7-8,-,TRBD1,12,TGTGCCAGCAGCCTGGGACAGATTGAAGCTTTCTTT,CASSLGQIEAFF
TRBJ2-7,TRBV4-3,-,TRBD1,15,TGCGCCAGCAGCCAAGATAGACAGGGGGCCTACGAGCAGTACTTC,CASSQDRQGAYEQYF
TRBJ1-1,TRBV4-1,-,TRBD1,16,TGCGCCAGCAGCCACAATGACAGGGATATGAACACTGAAGCTTTCTTT,CASSHNDRDMNTEAFF
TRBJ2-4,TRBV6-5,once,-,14,TGTGCCAGCAGTTACAAGGGGCGAAAAAACATTCAGTACTTC,CASSYKGRKNIQYF
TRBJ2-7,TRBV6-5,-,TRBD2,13,TGTGCCAGCTGGGCGCGGGAGCCCTACGAGCAGTACTTC,CASWAREPYEQYF
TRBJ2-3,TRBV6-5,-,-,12,TGTGCCAGCGCAGGGCGGCCAGATACGCAGTATTTT,CASAGRPDTQYF
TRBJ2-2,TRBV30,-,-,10,TGTGCCTCCGGGGCCGGGGAGCTGTTTTTT,CASGAGELFF
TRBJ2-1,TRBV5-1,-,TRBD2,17,TGCGCCAGCAGCTTTTCTAATCTAGCGGGAGGGAATAATGAGCAGTTCTTC,CASSFSNLAGGNNEQFF
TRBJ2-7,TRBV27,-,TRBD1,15,TGTGCCAGCAGTTCAACCGGGACAGGGATGGGCGAGCAGTACTTC,CASSSTGTGMGEQYF
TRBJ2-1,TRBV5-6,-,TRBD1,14,TGTGCCAGCAGCTTGTTGGGACAGGGGGGCGAGCAGTTCTTC,CASSLLGQGGEQFF
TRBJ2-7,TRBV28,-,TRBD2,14,TGTGCCAGTCTTACTAGCGGGGGCACCTACGAGCAGTACTTC,CASLTSGGTYEQYF
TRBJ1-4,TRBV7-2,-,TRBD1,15,TGTGCCAGCAGCTCCCGGACAGGGTACAATGAAAAACTGTTTTTT,CASSSRTGYNEKLFF
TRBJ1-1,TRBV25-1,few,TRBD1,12,TGTGCCAGCAGTGATGGGGACAGGGGGCAACTCTTT,CASSDGDRGQLF
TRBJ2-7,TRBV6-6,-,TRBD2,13,TGTGCCAGCGTACGGGAGGGGCCCAGCGAGCAGTACTTC,CASVREGPSEQYF
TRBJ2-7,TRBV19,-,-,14,TGTGCCAGTAGTATTGGTGGAGGGGAGTACGAGCAGTACTTC,CASSIGGGEYEQYF
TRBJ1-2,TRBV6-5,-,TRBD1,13,TGTGCCAGCAGGACAGGGGAGGTCTATGGCTACACCTTC,CASRTGEVYGYTF
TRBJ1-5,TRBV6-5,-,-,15,TGTGCCAGCAGTTACGGCCAGGGTCTAAATCAGCCCCAGCATTTT,CASSYGQGLNQPQHF
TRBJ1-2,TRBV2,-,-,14,TGTGCCATCCCCCTCGAAGCAGGGGACTATGGCTACACCTTC,CAIPLEAGDYGYTF
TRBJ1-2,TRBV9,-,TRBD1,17,TGTGCCAGCAGTGGGACAGAAGTGGGTCCGGGGAGATATGGCTACACCTTC,CASSGTEVGPGRYGYTF
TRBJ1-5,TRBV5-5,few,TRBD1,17,TGTGCCAGCAGCTTGGTAAGGGACAGTATCGGCAATCAGCCCCAGCATTTT,CASSLVRDSIGNQPQHF
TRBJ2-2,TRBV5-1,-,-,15,TGCGCCAGCAGCTTGGCAGGGGCCAACACCGGGGAGCTGTTTTTT,CASSLAGANTGELFF
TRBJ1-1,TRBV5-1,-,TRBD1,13,TGCGCCAGCAGCCCCCAGGGGGACCTTGAAGCTTTCTTT,CASSPQGDLEAFF
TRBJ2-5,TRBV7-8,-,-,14,-,CASSLVVAGGSPHF